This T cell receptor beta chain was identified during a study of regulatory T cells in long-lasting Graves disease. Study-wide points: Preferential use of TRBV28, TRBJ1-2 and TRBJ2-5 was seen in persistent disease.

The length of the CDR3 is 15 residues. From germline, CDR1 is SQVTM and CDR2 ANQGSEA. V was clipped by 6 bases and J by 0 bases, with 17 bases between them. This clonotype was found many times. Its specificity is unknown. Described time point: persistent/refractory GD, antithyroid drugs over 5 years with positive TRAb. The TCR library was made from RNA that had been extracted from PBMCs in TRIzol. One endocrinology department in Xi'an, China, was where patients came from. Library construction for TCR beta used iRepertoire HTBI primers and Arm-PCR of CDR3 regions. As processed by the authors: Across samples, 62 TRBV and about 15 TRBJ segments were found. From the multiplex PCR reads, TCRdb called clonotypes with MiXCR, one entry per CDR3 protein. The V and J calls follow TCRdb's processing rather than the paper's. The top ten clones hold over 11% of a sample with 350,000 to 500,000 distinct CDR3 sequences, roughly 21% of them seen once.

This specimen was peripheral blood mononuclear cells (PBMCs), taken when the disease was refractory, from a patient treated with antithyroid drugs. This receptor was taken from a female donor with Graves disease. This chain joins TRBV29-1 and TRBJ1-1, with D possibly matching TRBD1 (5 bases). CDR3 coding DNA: TGCAGCGTGAACGGGGCGGATTACATGAACACTGAAGCTTTCTTT. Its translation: CSVNGADYMNTEAFF.